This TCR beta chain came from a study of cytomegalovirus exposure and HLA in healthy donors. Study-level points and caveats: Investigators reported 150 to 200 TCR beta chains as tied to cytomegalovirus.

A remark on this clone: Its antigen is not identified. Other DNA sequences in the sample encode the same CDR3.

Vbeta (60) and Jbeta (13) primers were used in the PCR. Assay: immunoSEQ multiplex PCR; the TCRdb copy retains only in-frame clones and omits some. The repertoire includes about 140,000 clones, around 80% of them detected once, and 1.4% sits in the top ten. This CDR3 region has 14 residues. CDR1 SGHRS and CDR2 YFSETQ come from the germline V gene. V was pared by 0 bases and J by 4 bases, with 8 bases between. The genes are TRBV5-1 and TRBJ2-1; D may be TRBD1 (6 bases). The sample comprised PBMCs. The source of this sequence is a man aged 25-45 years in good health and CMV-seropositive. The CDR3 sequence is CASSLGDTYNEQFF. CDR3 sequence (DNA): TGCGCCAGCAGCTTGGGGGACACTTACAATGAGCAGTTCTTC.